This TCR beta chain originates from a study of T cell responses to AZD1222 COVID-19 vaccine. The V and J ends lost 8 bases and 2 bases respectively, with 6 bases between them. The CDR3 spans 11 residues. Clones were sequenced by immunoSEQ multiplex PCR, and TCRdb holds only the in-frame ones, with some missing. The sample lists some 150,000 clones, roughly 90% occurring once. This clone was recorded only once. Its antigen remains unknown. General study results and limits: Reports indicate that nearly half of spike-specific TCRs are directed at unmutated variant regions. Elevations in Spike-specific TCR breadth and depth followed administration of two AZD1222 doses. Possibly, clonal diversity was underestimated; donors were largely white British and included more females.

The chain uses TRBV12-3 or TRBV12-4 and TRBJ1-2; the D is unclear. The source is an adult who received the AZD1222 COVID-19 vaccine. The sequenced sample was peripheral blood, obtained 28 days after the second AZD1222 dose. The DNA for the CDR3 is TGTGCCAGCCGGGAGAACTATGGCTACACCTTC. It codes for CASRENYGYTF.